These 26 T cell receptor beta chains came from one sample sequenced in a study of shared clonotypes between healthy human individuals. The table came from immunoSEQ multiplex PCR; TCRdb's copy has only in-frame clones and leaves some out. Among roughly 2,500,000 clones listed, 93% were seen once. Sequencing was carried out using naive CD4+ T cells from PBMCs. Specified subset: CD45RA+ positively selected. The receptors derive from a young man in good health. Some clones in this sample may be carry-over from other donors' samples.

The chain uses TRBV28 and TRBJ2-1; 9 bases line up with TRBD2. Germline V gene sequence: CDR1 MDHEN, CDR2 SYDVKM. The CDR3 sequence is 15 residues long. J gave up 5 bases and V 5 bases, and 7 bases lay outside the gene matches. CDR3 sequence: CASSALAGPNNEQFF. CDR3 DNA sequence: TGTGCCAGCAGTGCCCTAGCGGGACCGAACAATGAGCAGTTCTTC.

Notes on this clone: Other DNA sequences in this sample translate to the same CDR3. The chain combines TRBV5-1 with TRBJ1-1; D is unclear. Trimming pared 4 bases from V and 4 bases from J, leaving 8 bases between. The CDR3 sequence is 12 residues long. The germline V gene has CDR1 SGHRS and CDR2 YFSETQ. CDR3 in amino acids: CASSREGTEAFF. The CDR3 DNA follows: TGCGCCAGCAGCAGGGAGGGCACTGAAGCTTTCTTT.

The sample holds a few counts of this clone. This chain uses TRBV11-2 with TRBJ2-7, with D perhaps TRBD1 or TRBD2 (7 bases each). V dropped 7 bases and J dropped 4 bases, with 20 bases sitting between them. This CDR3 comprises 15 residues. CDR1 and CDR2 (germline): SGHAT, FQNNGV. The CDR3 is CASTPPGGGGYEQYF. For the CDR3, the DNA is TGTGCCAGCACTCCTCCAGGGGGGGGCGGGTACGAGCAGTACTTC.

The chain links TRBV5-4 to TRBJ1-1; weak D call: TRBD1 (6 bases). Trimming cost V 5 bases and J 6 bases, with 20 bases left between them. The CDR3 runs to 15 residues. The V gene's germline CDR1 is SGHNT and CDR2 YYREEE (reference sequence). The CDR3 reads CASRKRDIELSEAFF. The DNA for the CDR3 is TGTGCCAGCAGAAAGCGGGACATCGAGCTCTCTGAAGCTTTCTTT.

The chain joins TRBV28 to TRBJ2-1; D could derive from TRBD1 or TRBD2 (5 bases each). Trimming cost V 5 bases and J 7 bases, with 18 bases left between them. The CDR3 runs to 15 residues. Germline CDR1 reads MDHEN; CDR2 reads SYDVKM. The CDR3 nucleotides read TGTGCCAGCAGTAACGGGGCCCGTCGGGTGAATGAGCAGTTCTTC. Its translation: CASSNGARRVNEQFF.

V usage is TRBV14 and J usage is TRBJ2-1; D possibly corresponds to TRBD2 (6 bases). The CDR3 extends over 18 amino acids. Germline CDR1 reads SGHDN; CDR2 reads FVKESK. V lost 2 bases and J lost 1, with 18 bases in between. The CDR3 loop reads CASSQFHQGLLSYNEQFF. DNA for the CDR3: TGTGCCAGCAGCCAATTCCACCAGGGACTGCTTTCCTACAATGAGCAGTTCTTC.

The chain has TRBV7-9 and TRBJ1-1, with D unclear. V was cut by 5 bases and J by 10 bases, with 11 bases left in between. The CDR3 totals 11 residues. Germline-derived CDR1 and CDR2 are SEHNR and FQNEAQ (reference sequence). In nucleotides, the CDR3 is TGTGCCAGCAGCGGATCGGGCACAGCTTTCTTT. This sequence encodes CASSGSGTAFF.

This clone was seen a few times. This chain links TRBV4-2 with TRBJ1-1, with D maybe TRBD1 (5 bases). Germline assignment: CDR1 LGHNA and CDR2 YNFKEQ. Deletions cut 1 base from V and 8 bases from J, with 17 bases between. The CDR3 loop spans 15 amino acids. The CDR3 sequence: CASSQVGGVETEAFF. Here the CDR3 DNA reads TGTGCCAGCAGCCAAGTCGGGGGAGTCGAGACGGAAGCTTTCTTT.

CDR3 protein: CASSFEQGTNGYTF. The CDR3 region has the DNA TGTGCCAGCAGCTTTGAACAGGGGACGAATGGCTACACCTTC. The rearrangement uses TRBV7-2 and TRBJ1-2, with 7 bases fitting TRBD1. The CDR3 runs to 14 residues. Trimming at V came to 3 bases and at J to 6 bases, leaving 7 bases not matched to a gene. Germline assignment: CDR1 SGHTA and CDR2 FQGNSA.

This clone came up once. The gene calls are TRBV28 and TRBJ1-2; D remains ambiguous. Trimming stripped 3 bases from V and 0 bases from J, with 8 bases between. The CDR3 is 14 residues long. In germline, CDR1 is MDHEN, CDR2 SYDVKM. The CDR3 loop reads CASSFGQTNYGYTF. As DNA, the CDR3 is TGTGCCAGCAGTTTCGGGCAGACTAACTATGGCTACACCTTC.

The chain recombines TRBV5-4 with TRBJ1-3; D possibly corresponds to TRBD1 (5 bases). This CDR3 comprises 16 residues. The germline V gene has CDR1 SGHNT and CDR2 YYREEE (reference sequence). V was pared by 5 bases and J by 2 bases, with 17 bases between. For the CDR3, the DNA is TGTGCCAGCAGTTACGGCAGGGAAGTGGCTGGAAACACCATATATTTT. Translated: CASSYGREVAGNTIYF.

This sequence joins TRBV14 and TRBJ2-3; D is undetermined. CDR3 length: 15 amino acids. Germline CDR1 reads SGHDN; CDR2 reads FVKESK. V lost 1 base to trimming and J lost 0 bases, with 8 bases between them. The CDR3 protein is CASSQGTSSTDTQYF. CDR3 sequence (DNA): TGTGCCAGCAGCCAAGGTACCAGTAGCACAGATACGCAGTATTTT.

This clone was counted once. The V call is TRBV7-9, the J call TRBJ1-1, with D hard to call. CDR3 length: 14 residues. Germline V gene data show CDR1 as SEHNR and CDR2 as FQNEAQ (reference sequence). Trimming took off 2 bases at V and 5 bases at J, with 12 bases between the two ends. The CDR3 DNA reads as TGTGCCAGCAGCTTACAGACCGGAAAAACTGAAGCTTTCTTT. Translated: CASSLQTGKTEAFF. Supplemented by reference TRBV7-9 and TRBJ1-1, the full variable domain reads DTGVSQNPRHKITKRGQNVTFRCDPISEHNRLYWYRQTLGQGPEFLTYFQNEAQLEKSRLLSDRFSAERPKGSFSTLEIQRTEQGDSAMYLCASSLQTGKTEAFFGQGTRLTVV.

This chain links TRBV6-5 with TRBJ2-2; no clear D. Trimming left V 3 bases short and J 1 base short, with 12 bases between. The CDR3 runs 16 residues. The germline gives CDR1 MNHEY, CDR2 SVGAGI. DNA of the CDR3: TGTGCCAGCAGTTATTACTTGACAAGGAACACCGGGGAGCTGTTTTTT. This codes for CASSYYLTRNTGELFF.

The chain carries TRBV28 and TRBJ1-2, with 7 positions matching TRBD1. There are 15 residues in the CDR3. Per the germline V gene, CDR1 is MDHEN and CDR2 is SYDVKM. J was trimmed by 7 bases and V by 4 bases; bases with no gene match: 12. The CDR3 loop reads CASSSSGQAPSGYTF. CDR3 sequence (DNA): TGTGCCAGCAGTTCATCTGGACAGGCCCCTTCTGGCTACACCTTC.

The rearrangement joins TRBV5-4 to TRBJ2-5; 11 nucleotides match TRBD2. Germline values: CDR1 SGHNT, CDR2 YYREEE (reference sequence). This CDR3 has 18 amino acids. The ends lost 4 bases at V and 5 bases at J; junction bases unmatched: 16. CDR3 residues: CASSRGLAGGQIAETQYF. The CDR3 coding sequence is TGTGCCAGCAGCCGGGGGCTAGCGGGAGGACAGATAGCGGAGACCCAGTACTTC.

The chain couples TRBV4-1 to TRBJ1-5; 9 nucleotides agree with TRBD1. CDR1 MGHRA and CDR2 YSYEKL come from the germline V gene. The CDR3 contains 19 residues. The trim removed 0 bases at V and 0 bases at J, leaving 9 bases unmatched. For the CDR3, the DNA is TGCGCCAGCAGCCAAGATCGGAGCCGGGACAGGGATAGCAATCAGCCCCAGCATTTT. This codes for CASSQDRSRDRDSNQPQHF.

The gene calls are TRBV5-1 and TRBJ2-1; perhaps TRBD1 as D (6 bases). Trimming removed 1 base from V and 8 bases from J, with 13 bases in between. Germline assignment: CDR1 SGHRS and CDR2 YFSETQ. This CDR3 region has 14 residues. Here the CDR3 DNA reads TGCGCCAGCAGCTTGTCAGCTGGGGGCGATGAGCAGTTCTTC. It codes for CASSLSAGGDEQFF.

The chain couples TRBV29-1 to TRBJ1-1; D is uncertain. Trimming stripped 6 bases from V and 4 bases from J, with 15 bases between. Looked up from germline, CDR1 is SQVTM and CDR2 is ANQGSEA. The CDR3 spans 13 residues. The CDR3 sequence is CSVPPQVTTEAFF. The CDR3 DNA is TGCAGCGTACCCCCCCAGGTGACCACTGAAGCTTTCTTT.

Of note for this clone: Other DNA sequences within the sample encode an identical CDR3. V usage is TRBV6-6 and J usage is TRBJ1-5, with TRBD1 matching 8 bases. V lost 5 bases to trimming and J lost 4 bases; unmatched junction nucleotides: 4. CDR3 length: 14 residues. Germline V lookup: CDR1 MNHNY, CDR2 SVGAGI (reference sequence). CDR3 amino acids: CASSGQGRNQPQHF. CDR3 coding DNA: TGTGCCAGCAGTGGACAGGGTAGGAATCAGCCCCAGCATTTT.

The DNA of the CDR3 is TGTGCCAGCAGCTTATGGACCGGCAGGGGTTGGGAGACCCAGTACTTC. It codes for CASSLWTGRGWETQYF. The chain is built from TRBV7-9 and TRBJ2-5; possibly TRBD1 for D (6 bases). Per the germline V gene, CDR1 is SEHNR and CDR2 is FQNEAQ (reference sequence). The V and J ends lost 2 bases and 5 bases respectively, with 18 bases between them. This CDR3 spans 16 amino acids.

The rearrangement joins TRBV18 to TRBJ1-2; possibly TRBD1 for D (6 bases). The CDR3 is 13 amino acids. Trimming stripped 6 bases from V and 2 bases from J, with 10 bases between. Germline CDR1 reads KGHSH; CDR2 reads LQKENI. CDR3 sequence (DNA): TGTGCCAGCTCCAGACAGGTGAACTATGGCTACACCTTC. Amino acids: CASSRQVNYGYTF.

J is TRBJ2-7 and V is TRBV27; 9 bases align to TRBD1. In germline, CDR1 is MNHEY, CDR2 SMNVEV (reference sequence). V dropped 6 bases and J dropped 9; count of bases not matched to a gene: 15. The CDR3 totals 15 residues. DNA of the CDR3: TGTGCCAGCAGCCCGGGACAGGGAAGAATGGGAGGGCAGTACTTC. It yields the protein CASSPGQGRMGGQYF.

The chain is built from TRBV5-6 and TRBJ2-6, with D uncertain. The CDR3 has 15 amino acids. Deletions cut 4 bases from V and 4 bases from J, with 12 bases between. Germline assignment: CDR1 SGHDT and CDR2 YYEEEE. CDR3 in amino acids: CASSRWGDGANVLTF. DNA for the CDR3: TGTGCCAGCAGCCGGTGGGGTGACGGGGCCAACGTCCTGACTTTC.

This rearrangement joins TRBV9 to TRBJ2-3; D uncertain. V shed 0 bases and J shed 0 bases, with 14 bases lying between them. There are 17 residues in the CDR3. The germline V gene encodes CDR1 SGDLS and CDR2 YYNGEE. The CDR3: CASSVATTVTSTDTQYF. The CDR3, as DNA: TGTGCCAGCAGCGTAGCTACGACGGTGACTAGCACAGATACGCAGTATTTT.

The chain recombines TRBV5-8 with TRBJ1-3; D uncertain. This CDR3 has 16 amino acids. Germline CDR1 and CDR2: SGHTS and YDEGEE. V was cut by 9 bases and J by 0 bases, with 19 bases left in between. The CDR3 coding sequence is TGTGCCACCGGACCCCGAGGGTACTCCTCTGGAAACACCATATATTTT. It is translated as CATGPRGYSSGNTIYF.